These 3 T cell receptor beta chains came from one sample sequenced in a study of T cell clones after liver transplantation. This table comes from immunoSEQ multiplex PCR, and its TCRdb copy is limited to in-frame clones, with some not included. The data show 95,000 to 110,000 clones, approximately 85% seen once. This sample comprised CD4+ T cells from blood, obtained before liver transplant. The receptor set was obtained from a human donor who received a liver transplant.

The CDR3 region is CASSETMRTGELFF. CDR3 nucleotide sequence: TGTGCCAGCAGTGAAACAATGAGGACCGGGGAGCTGTTTTTT. The rearrangement joins TRBV25-1 to TRBJ2-2; D is unresolved. CDR3 length: 14 amino acids. V gave up 2 bases and J gave up 5 bases, with 9 bases separating them. Germline CDR1 is MGHDK and CDR2 is SYGVNS.

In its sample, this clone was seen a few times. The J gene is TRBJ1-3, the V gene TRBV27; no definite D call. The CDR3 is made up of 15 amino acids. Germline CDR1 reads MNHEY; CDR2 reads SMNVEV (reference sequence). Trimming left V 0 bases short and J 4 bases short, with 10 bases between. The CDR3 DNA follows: TGTGCCAGCAGTTTATCGTCGGGCTCGGGAAACACCATATATTTT. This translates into CASSLSSGSGNTIYF.

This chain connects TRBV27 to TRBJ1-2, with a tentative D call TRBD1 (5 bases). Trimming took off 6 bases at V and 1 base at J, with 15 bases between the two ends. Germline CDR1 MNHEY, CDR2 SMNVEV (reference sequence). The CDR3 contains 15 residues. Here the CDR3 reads CASRVRWDLNYGYTF. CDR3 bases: TGTGCCAGCAGGGTCCGATGGGACCTTAACTATGGCTACACCTTC.